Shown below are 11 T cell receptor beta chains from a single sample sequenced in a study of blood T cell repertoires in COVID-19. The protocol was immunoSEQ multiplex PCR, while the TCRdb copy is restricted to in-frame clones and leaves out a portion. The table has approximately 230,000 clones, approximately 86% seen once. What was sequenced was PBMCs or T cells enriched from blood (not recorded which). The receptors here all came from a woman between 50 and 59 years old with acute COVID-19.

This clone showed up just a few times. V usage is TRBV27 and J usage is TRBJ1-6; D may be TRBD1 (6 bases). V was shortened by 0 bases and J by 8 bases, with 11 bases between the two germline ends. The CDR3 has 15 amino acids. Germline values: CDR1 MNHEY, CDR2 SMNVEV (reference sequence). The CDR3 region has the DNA TGTGCCAGCAGTTTATCGGGGGCGCGGCATTCACCCCTCCACTTT. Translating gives CASSLSGARHSPLHF.

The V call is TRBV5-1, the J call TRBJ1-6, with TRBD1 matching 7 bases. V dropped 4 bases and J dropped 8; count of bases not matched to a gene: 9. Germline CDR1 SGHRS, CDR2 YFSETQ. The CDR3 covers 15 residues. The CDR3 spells CASSREGAWDSPLHF. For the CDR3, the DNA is TGCGCCAGCAGCCGGGAGGGGGCCTGGGATTCACCCCTCCACTTT. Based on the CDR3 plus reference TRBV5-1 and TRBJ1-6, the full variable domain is KAGVTQTPRYLIKTRGQQVTLSCSPISGHRSVSWYQQTPGQGLQFLFEYFSETQRNKGNFPGRFSGRQFSNSRSEMNVSTLELGDSALYLCASSREGAWDSPLHFGNGTRLTVT.

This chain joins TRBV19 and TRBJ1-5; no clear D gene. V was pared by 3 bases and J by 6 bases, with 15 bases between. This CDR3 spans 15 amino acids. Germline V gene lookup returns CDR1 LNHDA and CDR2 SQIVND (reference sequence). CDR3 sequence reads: CASSMFEEGSQPQHF. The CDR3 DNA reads TGTGCCAGTAGTATGTTTGAGGAAGGGAGTCAGCCCCAGCATTTT. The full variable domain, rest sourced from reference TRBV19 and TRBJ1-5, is DGGITQSPKYLFRKEGQNVTLSCEQNLNHDAMYWYRQDPGQGLRLIYYSQIVNDFQKGDIAEGYSVSREKKESFPLTVTSAQKNPTAFYLCASSMFEEGSQPQHFGDGTRLSIL.

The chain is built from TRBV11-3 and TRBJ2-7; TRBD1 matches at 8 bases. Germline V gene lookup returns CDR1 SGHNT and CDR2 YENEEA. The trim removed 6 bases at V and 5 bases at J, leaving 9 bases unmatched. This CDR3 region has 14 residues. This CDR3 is CASRLDRGGNEQYF. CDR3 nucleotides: TGTGCCAGCAGACTAGACAGGGGCGGGAACGAGCAGTACTTC. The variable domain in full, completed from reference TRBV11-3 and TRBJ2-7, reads EAGVVQSPRYKIIEKKQPVAFWCNPISGHNTLYWYLQNLGQGPELLIRYENEEAVDDSQLPKDRFSAERLKGVDSTLKIQPAELGDSAVYLCASRLDRGGNEQYFGPGTRLTVT.

CDR3: CASSLTHSNQPQHF. CDR3 coding DNA: TGTGCCAGCAGTTTGACTCATAGCAATCAGCCCCAGCATTTT. The chain employs TRBV28 and TRBJ1-5, with D uncertain. The CDR3 totals 14 residues. Looked up from germline, CDR1 is MDHEN and CDR2 is SYDVKM. Trimming removed 3 bases from V and 0 bases from J, with 6 bases in between.

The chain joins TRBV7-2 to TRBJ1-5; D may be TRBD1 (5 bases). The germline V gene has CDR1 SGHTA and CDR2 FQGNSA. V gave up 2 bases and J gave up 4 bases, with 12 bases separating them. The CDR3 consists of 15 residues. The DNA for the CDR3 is TGTGCCAGCAGCTTAAGCCGGGGGACTAATCAGCCCCAGCATTTT. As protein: CASSLSRGTNQPQHF.

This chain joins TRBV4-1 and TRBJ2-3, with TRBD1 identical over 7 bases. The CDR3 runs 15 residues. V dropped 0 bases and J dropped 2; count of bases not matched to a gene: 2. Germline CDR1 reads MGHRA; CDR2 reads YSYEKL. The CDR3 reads CASSQEDRYTDTQYF. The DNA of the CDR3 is TGCGCCAGCAGCCAAGAGGACAGGTACACAGATACGCAGTATTTT.

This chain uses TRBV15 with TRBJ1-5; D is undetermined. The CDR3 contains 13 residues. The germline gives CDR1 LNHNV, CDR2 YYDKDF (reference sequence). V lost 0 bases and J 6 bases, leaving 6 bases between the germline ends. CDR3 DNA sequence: TGTGCCACCAGCAGAGATGTCGGTCAGCCCCAGCATTTT. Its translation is CATSRDVGQPQHF.

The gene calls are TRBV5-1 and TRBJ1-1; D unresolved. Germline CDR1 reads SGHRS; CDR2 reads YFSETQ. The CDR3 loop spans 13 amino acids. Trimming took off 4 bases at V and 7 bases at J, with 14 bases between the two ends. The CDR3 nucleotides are TGCGCCAGCAGCAAAGAAACGACGGGTGAAGCTTTCTTT. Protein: CASSKETTGEAFF. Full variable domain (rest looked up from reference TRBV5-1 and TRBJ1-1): KAGVTQTPRYLIKTRGQQVTLSCSPISGHRSVSWYQQTPGQGLQFLFEYFSETQRNKGNFPGRFSGRQFSNSRSEMNVSTLELGDSALYLCASSKETTGEAFFGQGTRLTVV.

This chain's CDR3 is CASRTGDRRLRYGYTF. The CDR3 coding sequence is TGTGCCAGCAGAACCGGAGACAGGCGACTCCGCTATGGCTACACCTTC. The V gene is TRBV2, the J gene TRBJ1-2; TRBD1 might be the D (6 bases). CDR3 length: 16 amino acids. Germline V lookup: CDR1 SNHLY, CDR2 FYNNEI. Deletions cut 6 bases from V and 4 bases from J, with 21 bases between.

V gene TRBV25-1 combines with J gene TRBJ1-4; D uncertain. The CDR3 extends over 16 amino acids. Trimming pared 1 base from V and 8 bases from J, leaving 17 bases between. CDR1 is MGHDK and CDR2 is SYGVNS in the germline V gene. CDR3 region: CASSESSWYGLEKLFF. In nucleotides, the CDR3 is TGTGCCAGCAGTGAATCTTCCTGGTATGGTCTAGAAAAACTGTTTTTT.